The sequence of this T cell receptor beta chain was determined in a study of a mutant IDH1 vaccine in newly diagnosed glioma. Turning to the study itself: Vaccines began 4-6 weeks after radiotherapy alone, or with temozolomide cycles.

Here immunoSEQ multiplex PCR was the method, and the copy in TCRdb shows in-frame clones only, minus some. The data hold tens of thousands of clones, with around 83% observed a single time. Concerning this clone: The antigen remains undetermined.

This CDR3 comprises 13 residues. Germline CDR1 reads MNHNS; CDR2 reads SASEGT. V lost 6 bases and J 3 bases, leaving 11 bases between the germline ends. Stated time point: week 47, end of study. A 20-mer mutant IDH1 peptide at 300 ug was injected subcutaneously with topical imiquimod. The chain carries TRBV6-1 and TRBJ1-1; D is unresolved. The sequence was obtained from a woman aged 50 to 65 with glioma. The source was PBMCs, collected from a glioma patient whose treatment included an IDH1 peptide vaccine. DNA of the CDR3: TGTGCCAGCAGGTCGGACGGGTACACTGAAGCTTTCTTT. As protein: CASRSDGYTEAFF.